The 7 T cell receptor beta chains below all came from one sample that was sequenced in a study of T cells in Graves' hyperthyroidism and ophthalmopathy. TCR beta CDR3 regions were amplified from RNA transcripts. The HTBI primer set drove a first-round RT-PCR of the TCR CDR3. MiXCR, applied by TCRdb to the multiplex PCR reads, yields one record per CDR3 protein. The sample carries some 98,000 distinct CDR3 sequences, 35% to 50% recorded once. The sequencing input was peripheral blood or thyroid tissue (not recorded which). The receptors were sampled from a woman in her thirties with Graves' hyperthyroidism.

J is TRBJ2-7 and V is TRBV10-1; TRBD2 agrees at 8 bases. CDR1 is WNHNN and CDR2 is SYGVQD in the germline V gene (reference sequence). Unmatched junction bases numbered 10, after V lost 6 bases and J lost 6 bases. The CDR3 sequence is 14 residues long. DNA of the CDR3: TGCGCCAGCAGCACCGGGACTAGTGGTCGCGAGCAGTACTTC. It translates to CASSTGTSGREQYF.

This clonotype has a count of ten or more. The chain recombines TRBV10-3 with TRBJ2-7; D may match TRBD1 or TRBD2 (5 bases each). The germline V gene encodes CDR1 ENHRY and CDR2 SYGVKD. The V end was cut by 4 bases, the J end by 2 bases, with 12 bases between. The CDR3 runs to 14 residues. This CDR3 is CAISAGTETYEQYF. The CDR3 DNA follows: TGTGCCATCAGTGCTGGGACGGAGACCTACGAGCAGTACTTC.

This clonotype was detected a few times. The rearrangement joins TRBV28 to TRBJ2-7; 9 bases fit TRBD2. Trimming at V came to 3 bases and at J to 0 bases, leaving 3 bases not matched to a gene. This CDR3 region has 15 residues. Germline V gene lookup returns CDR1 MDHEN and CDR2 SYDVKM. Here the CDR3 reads CASSFVAGDSYEQYF. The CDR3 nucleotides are TGTGCCAGCAGTTTTGTAGCGGGGGACTCCTACGAGCAGTACTTC.

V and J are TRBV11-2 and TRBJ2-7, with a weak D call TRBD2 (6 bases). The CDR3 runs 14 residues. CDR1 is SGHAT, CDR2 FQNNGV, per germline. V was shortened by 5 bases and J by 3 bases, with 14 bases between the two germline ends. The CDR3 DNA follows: TGTGCCAGCAGCGGGACGAGGAGGGACTACGAGCAGTACTTC. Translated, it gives CASSGTRRDYEQYF.

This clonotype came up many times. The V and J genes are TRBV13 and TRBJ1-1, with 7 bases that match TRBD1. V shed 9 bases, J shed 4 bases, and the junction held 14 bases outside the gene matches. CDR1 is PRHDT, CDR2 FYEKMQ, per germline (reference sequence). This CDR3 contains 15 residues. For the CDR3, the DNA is TGTGCCAGTTCGAGGGCAGGGGGTTTGGTCACTGAAGCTTTCTTT. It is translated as CASSRAGGLVTEAFF.

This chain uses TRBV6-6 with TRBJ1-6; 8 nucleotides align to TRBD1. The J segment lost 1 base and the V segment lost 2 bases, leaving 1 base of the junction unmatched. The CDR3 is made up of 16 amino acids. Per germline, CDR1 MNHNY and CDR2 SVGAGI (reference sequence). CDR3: CASSYRQGSYNSPLHF. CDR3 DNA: TGTGCCAGCAGTTACCGACAGGGGTCCTATAATTCACCCCTCCACTTT.

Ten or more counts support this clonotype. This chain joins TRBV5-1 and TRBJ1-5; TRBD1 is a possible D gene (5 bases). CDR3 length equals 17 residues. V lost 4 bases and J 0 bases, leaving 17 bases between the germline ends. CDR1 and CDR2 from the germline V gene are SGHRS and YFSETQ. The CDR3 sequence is CASSVSSGPYSNQPQHF. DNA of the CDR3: TGCGCCAGCAGCGTGTCCTCGGGGCCCTATAGCAATCAGCCCCAGCATTTT.